Below are 2 T cell receptor beta chains sequenced from a single sample in a study of blood T cell repertoires in COVID-19. Using immunoSEQ multiplex PCR, the repertoire was profiled, and TCRdb retains in-frame clones only, with some absent. The table shows 250,000 to 350,000 clones, with about nine tenths occurring only once. The sequencing sample was made of peripheral blood. The receptors stem from a man aged 18 to 30 with active or convalescent COVID-19.

CDR3 amino acids: CASRTGSTEAFF. The CDR3 bases are TGTGCCAGCAGGACAGGGTCCACTGAAGCTTTCTTT. The V call is TRBV6-5, the J call TRBJ1-1, with 7 bases that match TRBD1. CDR3 length: 12 amino acids. Trimming took 6 bases from V and 4 from J; bases not matched to a gene: 2. Germline assignment: CDR1 MNHEY and CDR2 SVGAGI.

This sequence joins TRBV2 and TRBJ2-7, with TRBD2 identical over 14 bases. Germline V lookup: CDR1 SNHLY, CDR2 FYNNEI. CDR3 length equals 16 residues. V shed 6 bases and J 0 bases; nucleotides not matched to a gene: 4. The CDR3 DNA reads as TGTGCCAGCAGGGGGGGGACTAGCGGGAGCTCCTACGAGCAGTACTTC. Translated, it gives CASRGGTSGSSYEQYF.